This is a list of T cell receptor beta chains from one sample in a study of human T cells and chemical hapten exposure. MiXCR, applied by TCRdb to the RACE reads, yields one record per CDR3 protein. The sample records about 28,000 distinct CDR3 sequences, 6.5% to 9% being singletons. The source material was whole blood. The receptors were gathered from a human donor in good health. Some clones in this sample may be carry-over from other donors' samples. Both conserved end residues are part of each CDR3. Fields, in order: D gene, V gene, CDR3 length, J gene, clone size, CDR3 DNA, CDR3 protein. D genes are given only for firm matches. Size is omitted from some rows. Given values are once, few, many or a class for expanded clones.

-	TRBV12-3/TRBV12-4	13	TRBJ1-1	many	TGTGCCAGCAGCAATCAAATGAACACTGAAGCTTTCTTT	CASSNQMNTEAFF
TRBD1	TRBV18	17	TRBJ2-1	-	TGTGCCAGCTCTTTGATATGGACAGGGAGGACCTACAATGAGCAGTTCTTC	CASSLIWTGRTYNEQFF
TRBD2	TRBV5-1	15	TRBJ2-3	-	TGCGCCAGCAGCTCCGGGACTAGCGAAACAGATACGCAGTATTTT	CASSSGTSETDTQYF
-	TRBV20-1	12	TRBJ2-1	few	TGCAGTGCTAGCGATACTCGCGATGAGCAGTTCTTC	CSASDTRDEQFF
TRBD2	TRBV27	15	TRBJ2-7	-	TGTGCCAGCAGTAAAGGGAGCGGGGGTCCCTACGAGCAGTACTTC	CASSKGSGGPYEQYF
TRBD2	TRBV7-2	16	TRBJ2-1	many	TGTGCCAGCAGCCCCATAGAGCGGGGGGGCTACAATGAGCAGTTCTTC	CASSPIERGGYNEQFF
TRBD1	TRBV19	14	TRBJ2-2	-	TGTGCCAGTAGGCAGGGACAGACGAGCGGGGAGCTGTTTTTT	CASRQGQTSGELFF
TRBD2	TRBV4-3	20	TRBJ2-3	few	TGCGCCAGCAGCCAAGATCTAACGGGACTAGCGGGGGGTCATGCAGATACGCAGTATTTT	CASSQDLTGLAGGHADTQYF
-	TRBV27	14	TRBJ2-3	few	TGTGCCAGCAGTGCCGGGACTAGCACAGATACGCAGTATTTT	CASSAGTSTDTQYF
TRBD1	TRBV30	14	TRBJ1-1	-	TGTGCCTGGAGAATACAGGGGGAGAACACTGAAGCTTTCTTT	CAWRIQGENTEAFF
-	TRBV27	12	TRBJ1-2	medium-sized	TGTGCCACCGGGGGGTTAAACTATGGCTACACCTTC	CATGGLNYGYTF
TRBD1	TRBV12-3/TRBV12-4	13	TRBJ1-2	-	TGTGCCAGCAGTTTAGGACAGGGTTATGGCTACACCTTC	CASSLGQGYGYTF
TRBD2	TRBV5-1	17	TRBJ2-5	few	TGCGCCAGCAGCCCAGGCACCTTAGCGGGAGCGGATGAGACCCAGTACTTC	CASSPGTLAGADETQYF
-	TRBV5-1	14	TRBJ2-3	few	TGCGCCAGCAGCTTGGGAGTAGGTGCAGATACGCAGTATTTT	CASSLGVGADTQYF
-	TRBV7-2	15	TRBJ1-4	-	TGTGCCAGCAGCCCCTGGACAGAGGATGGGGAAAAACTGTTTTTT	CASSPWTEDGEKLFF
-	TRBV6-1	14	TRBJ2-2	-	TGTGCCAGCAGGTCAAGCCCGAACACCGGGGAGCTGTTTTTT	CASRSSPNTGELFF
TRBD1	TRBV5-6	14	TRBJ1-1	-	TGTGCCAGCAGCGCGGACAGGATGAACACTGAAGCTTTCTTT	CASSADRMNTEAFF
-	TRBV20-1	14	TRBJ2-7	many	TGCAGTGCTATCTCCGGGACCGCCACCTACGAGCAGTACTTC	CSAISGTATYEQYF
-	TRBV29-1	10	TRBJ1-1	few	TGCAGCGCCAGGACGACTGAAGCTTTCTTT	CSARTTEAFF
-	TRBV5-1	15	TRBJ2-3	-	TGCGCCAGCAGCTTGGGTTGGGTAGGTACAGATACGCAGTATTTT	CASSLGWVGTDTQYF
-	TRBV10-2	13	TRBJ2-3	many	TGCGCCAGCAGAGACCCACGCACAGATACGCAGTATTTT	CASRDPRTDTQYF
-	TRBV7-8	14	TRBJ2-3	many	TGTGCCAGCAGCCCGGGGTTGGGTTCAGATACGCAGTATTTT	CASSPGLGSDTQYF
-	TRBV3-1	13	TRBJ2-7	many	TGTGCCAGCAGCCAAGTGTTACAGGTAGAGCAGTACTTC	CASSQVLQVEQYF
TRBD1	TRBV3-1	16	TRBJ1-1	-	TGTGCCAGCAGCCAACCATTAACAGGGGGAGGCACTGAAGCTTTCTTT	CASSQPLTGGGTEAFF
TRBD2	TRBV20-1	15	TRBJ2-3	-	TGCAGTGCTCCCCGGGCTAGCGGGGGCAGAGATACGCAGTATTTT	CSAPRASGGRDTQYF
TRBD2	TRBV28	17	TRBJ2-7	few	TGTGCCAGCAGTCCCGTAAGGGGAGGGTCGACTACTTACGAGCAGTACTTC	CASSPVRGGSTTYEQYF
-	TRBV20-1	14	TRBJ1-1	-	TGCAGTGCTAGAGATATTGGGGAGAACACTGAAGCTTTCTTT	CSARDIGENTEAFF
TRBD2	TRBV20-1	15	TRBJ2-3	many	TGCAGTGCTAGTGTTGGGCGGGAGGGCACAGATACGCAGTATTTT	CSASVGREGTDTQYF
TRBD2	TRBV5-1	14	TRBJ2-1	many	TGCGCCAGCAGCGAGGGGACTAGCGGCAATGAGCAGTTCTTC	CASSEGTSGNEQFF
-	TRBV2	14	TRBJ2-3	-	TGTGCCAGCAGTCTAGTTACAAGCACAGATACGCAGTATTTT	CASSLVTSTDTQYF
-	TRBV27	15	TRBJ1-4	-	TGTGCCAGCAGTCGTCCCGGCAGGGGCCGTGAAAAACTGTTTTTT	CASSRPGRGREKLFF
-	TRBV30	13	TRBJ1-1	-	TGTGCCTGGAGAGGACATTGGAACACTGAAGCTTTCTTT	CAWRGHWNTEAFF
-	TRBV28	13	TRBJ1-6	few	TGTGCCAGCGGCCGGGACTATAATTCACCCCTCCACTTT	CASGRDYNSPLHF
-	TRBV5-1	15	TRBJ2-5	few	TGCGCCAGCAGCTTGTCCGTGATGGCCCAAGAGACCCAGTACTTC	CASSLSVMAQETQYF
-	TRBV28	12	TRBJ1-5	many	TGTGCCAGCACCTCATCTCGTCAGCCCCAGCATTTT	CASTSSRQPQHF
TRBD2	TRBV2	15	TRBJ2-1	many	TGTGCCAGCAGGCGAATAGCGGGTTCCTACAATGAGCAGTTCTTC	CASRRIAGSYNEQFF
-	TRBV5-1	13	TRBJ1-1	many	TGCGCCAGCACATCCAGTCCGGGGACTGAAGCTTTCTTT	CASTSSPGTEAFF
-	TRBV7-9	16	TRBJ2-1	-	TGTGCCAGCAGCTTAGCGTCCCTTTCCCTCTACAATGAGCAGTTCTTC	CASSLASLSLYNEQFF
-	TRBV29-1	14	TRBJ1-1	many	TGCAGCGCTGGGATTCCTGGGGAACAGACCGAAGCTTTCTTT	CSAGIPGEQTEAFF
-	TRBV9	12	TRBJ2-1	-	TGTGCCAGCAGCGTAGGAGGTGCTGAGCAGTTCTTC	CASSVGGAEQFF
-	TRBV30	12	TRBJ1-2	few	TGTGCCTGGAGTGGCTGGCAGGGTGGCTACACCTTC	CAWSGWQGGYTF
-	TRBV28	13	TRBJ2-4	few	TGTGCCAGCAGTTTAAGAGCCAAAAACATTCAGTACTTC	CASSLRAKNIQYF
-	TRBV2	15	TRBJ2-4	many	TGTGCCAGCAGTGAGGCCTTGGTAGCCAAAAACATTCAGTACTTC	CASSEALVAKNIQYF
-	TRBV7-8	13	TRBJ2-1	many	TGTGCCAGCAGCTCTGGCCCGGTCTATGAGCAGTTCTTC	CASSSGPVYEQFF
-	TRBV6-2/TRBV6-3	16	TRBJ2-3	many	TGTGCCAGCAGTAGTAACCAGAGGGGACGCACAGATACGCAGTATTTT	CASSSNQRGRTDTQYF
TRBD2	TRBV7-2	16	TRBJ2-4	few	TGTGCCAGCAGCCCCACTAGCGGGTTACGCAAAAACATTCAGTACTTC	CASSPTSGLRKNIQYF
-	TRBV6-6	13	TRBJ1-1	few	TGTGCCAGCAGTTACCGCACGAACACTGAAGCTTTCTTT	CASSYRTNTEAFF
-	TRBV5-1	15	TRBJ2-2	few	TGCGCCAGCAGCTTGGGCGGTACGAACACCGGGGAGCTGTTTTTT	CASSLGGTNTGELFF
TRBD1	TRBV6-1	16	TRBJ1-2	few	TGTGCCAGCAGGGACAACGGACAGGGGCTTGGCCATGGCTACACCTTC	CASRDNGQGLGHGYTF
-	TRBV5-4	15	TRBJ1-1	-	TGTGCCAGCAGCTTGCAGCTGGGCGTGAACACTGAAGCTTTCTTT	CASSLQLGVNTEAFF
-	TRBV6-5	12	TRBJ2-1	-	TGTGCCAGCAGTCCCCCCCGGGGCTGGCAGTTCTTC	CASSPPRGWQFF
TRBD2	TRBV7-8	15	TRBJ2-7	many	TGTGCCAGCAGCTCCGGACTAGCGGGGATATACGAGCAGTACTTC	CASSSGLAGIYEQYF
TRBD2	TRBV5-1	15	TRBJ2-1	few	TGCGCCAGCAGCTTGACCGGGGGGGTGTACAATGAGCAGTTCTTC	CASSLTGGVYNEQFF
TRBD1	TRBV7-2	16	TRBJ1-6	many	TGTGCCAGCAGCTTAACGGGAGGACAGGAACATTCACCCCTCCACTTT	CASSLTGGQEHSPLHF
-	TRBV6-6	11	TRBJ2-1	many	TGTGCCAGCAGTTCCACCAATGAGCAGTTCTTC	CASSSTNEQFF
-	TRBV3-1	14	TRBJ1-5	-	TGTGCCAGCAGCCAAGACCTCTCGCCTCAGCCCCAGCATTTT	CASSQDLSPQPQHF
-	TRBV10-3	15	TRBJ2-2	many	TGTGCCATCAGTGAGTCGGGGAGGACCACCGGGGAGCTGTTTTTT	CAISESGRTTGELFF
TRBD2	TRBV5-4	15	TRBJ2-1	-	TGTGCCAGCAGCGCACAGGGACTAGCCGCTGGTGAGCAGTTCTTC	CASSAQGLAAGEQFF
TRBD1	TRBV12-3/TRBV12-4	17	TRBJ2-6	many	TGTGCCAGCACCCAAGACAGGGGGGTCGGTGGGGCCAACGTCCTGACTTTC	CASTQDRGVGGANVLTF
TRBD1	TRBV28	18	TRBJ2-3	few	TGTGCCAGCAGTTTTCGCGACAGGGGGCAAACGCGCACAGATACGCAGTATTTT	CASSFRDRGQTRTDTQYF